This is a list of T cell receptor beta chains from one sample in a study of blood T cell repertoires in COVID-19. Assay: immunoSEQ multiplex PCR; the TCRdb copy retains only in-frame clones and omits some. The sample lists about 240,000 clones, 86% occurring once. Sequencing was carried out using peripheral blood. These receptors all stem from a man in his 60s with acute or convalescent COVID-19. The CDR3 runs from the conserved cysteine through the conserved F or W. A D gene is named only where the DNA matches it firmly. Clone size is given for some rows only: seen once, a few or many times, or a class if the clone is expanded.

>.|.|TRBV20-1|TRBJ2-3
TGCAGTGCTAGTGAGCCGGACAGAGTCACAAATACGCAGTATTTT
CSASEPDRVTNTQYF
>TRBD1|.|TRBV3-1/TRBV3-2|TRBJ1-6
TGTGCCAGCAGCCAAGAAAAGGGACAGGGTTCTGCCTCACCCCTCCACTTT
CASSQEKGQGSASPLHF
>.|.|TRBV3-1/TRBV3-2|TRBJ2-3
TGTGCCAGCAGCCAAGATTGGGGGGATTCCACAGATACGCAGTATTTT
CASSQDWGDSTDTQYF
>.|.|TRBV28|TRBJ1-4
TGTGCCAGCAGTTTTCGTGAAAAACTGTTTTTT
CASSFREKLFF
>.|.|TRBV5-1|TRBJ2-3
TGCGCCAGCAGCTCCACGGTCCAGCGTCGACTGAGCACAGATACGCAGTATTTT
CASSSTVQRRLSTDTQYF
>TRBD1|.|TRBV19|TRBJ1-2
TGTGCCAGTAGTATGGGACAGGGAGACGGCTACACCTTC
CASSMGQGDGYTF
>TRBD1|.|TRBV15|TRBJ1-2
TGTGCCACCAGCTTCCGGACAGGGGTGAATGGCTACACCTTC
CATSFRTGVNGYTF
>TRBD2|.|TRBV11-2|TRBJ2-1
TGTGCCAGCACTCTAGCGGGCTCCTACAATGAGCAGTTCTTC
CASTLAGSYNEQFF
>.|many|TRBV4-3|TRBJ2-7
TGCGCCAGCAGCCAAGGACTAGTTGGAGAGCAGTACTTC
CASSQGLVGEQYF
>.|.|TRBV24-1|TRBJ2-1
TGTGCCACCAGTGATGACAGACGTGTGGAGCAGTTCTTC
CATSDDRRVEQFF
>.|.|TRBV3-1/TRBV3-2|TRBJ1-2
TGTGCCAGCAGCCAAGTTCTAAGTGGCTACACCTTC
CASSQVLSGYTF
>TRBD1|.|TRBV5-8|TRBJ1-4
TGTGCCAGCAGCTTATCAGGGGGTGGCGAAAAACTGTTTTTT
CASSLSGGGEKLFF
>TRBD2|.|TRBV7-2|TRBJ2-1
TGTGCCAGCAGCTTAGAAACGGGAGGGGACAATGAGCAGTTCTTC
CASSLETGGDNEQFF
>.|.|TRBV27|TRBJ2-3
TGTGCCAGCAGTTTATCCTACACAGATACGCAGTATTTT
CASSLSYTDTQYF
>.|.|TRBV28|TRBJ2-4
TGTGCCAGCAGTCGCCTTGAGGATCTTCTAGCCAAAAACATTCAGTACTTC
CASSRLEDLLAKNIQYF
>.|.|TRBV4-2|TRBJ1-3
TGTGCCAGCAGCCGCGAACGGGGGGCCGCTGGAAACACCATATATTTT
CASSRERGAAGNTIYF
>TRBD2|.|TRBV11-3|TRBJ2-1
TGTGCCAGCAGCGTATACGGGACTAGCGGGTACAATGAGCAGTTCTTC
CASSVYGTSGYNEQFF
>TRBD1|.|TRBV5-4|TRBJ2-6
TGTGCCAGCAGCACGCGACAGGGAACCCTGAGCTCTGGGGCCAACGTCCTGACTTTC
CASSTRQGTLSSGANVLTF
>.|few|TRBV4-3|TRBJ1-1
TGCGCCAGCAGCCAAGACCGTCCCACGGGAGGGAACACTGAAGCTTTCTTT
CASSQDRPTGGNTEAFF
>.|.|TRBV6-2/TRBV6-3|TRBJ2-7
TGTGCCAGCAGTTCACTATCACTAAACTCCTACGAGCAGTACTTC
CASSSLSLNSYEQYF
>.|.|TRBV4-2|TRBJ1-2
TGTGCCAGCAGCCGGAGTACAAACTATGGCTACACCTTC
CASSRSTNYGYTF
>TRBD2|once|TRBV14|TRBJ2-3
TGTGCCAGCAGCCAAGACCTAGCGGGAGTAGATACGCAGTATTTT
CASSQDLAGVDTQYF
>.|once|TRBV10-3|TRBJ2-5
TGTGCCATCAGGTCCGGTGGGGGCGCGAGGGAGACCCAGTACTTC
CAIRSGGGARETQYF
>.|.|TRBV18|TRBJ1-1
TGTGCCAGCTCACCCCCTGGAAGGGGGGGCACTGAAGCTTTCTTT
CASSPPGRGGTEAFF
>TRBD2|.|TRBV27|TRBJ2-1
TGTGCCAGCAGTTTACGGTTTCAGGGCAAGACGCGGGAGACGAGGGATGAGCAGTTCTTC
CASSLRFQGKTRETRDEQFF
>.|once|TRBV7-3|TRBJ2-1
TGTGCCAGCAGCCAAAGCGGGCGCTACAATGAGCAGTTCTTC
CASSQSGRYNEQFF
>.|.|TRBV15|TRBJ1-2
TGTGCCACCAGCAGAGATCTGGGCCAGGGGTCCTATGGCTACACCTTC
CATSRDLGQGSYGYTF
>.|.|TRBV12-3/TRBV12-4|TRBJ1-5
TGTGCCAGCACCCTGAGCAATCAGCCCCAGCATTTT
CASTLSNQPQHF
>TRBD2|.|TRBV7-8|TRBJ2-5
TGTGCCAGCAGCTTCGGGACTAGCGGGCCCCAGGCCCAGTACTTC
CASSFGTSGPQAQYF
>TRBD2|.|TRBV19|TRBJ2-5
TGTGCCAGTACCCTATCAACCGGGGGGGGGACCCAGTACTTC
CASTLSTGGGTQYF
>.|few|TRBV18|TRBJ2-7
TGTGCCAGCTCACCGGACCCGGGGATCTACGAGCAGTACTTC
CASSPDPGIYEQYF
>TRBD2|.|TRBV7-6|TRBJ2-1
TGTGCCAGCAGCCGGGTAGCGGGAGGTTACAATGAGCAGTTCTTC
CASSRVAGGYNEQFF
>TRBD2|.|TRBV15|TRBJ2-1
TGTGCCACCAATGGGGGGAGGGCCGGATTTGAGCAGTTCTTC
CATNGGRAGFEQFF
>TRBD1|.|TRBV27|TRBJ1-2
TGTGCCAGCAGAGGGACAGGGGGATCAGATGGCTACACCTTC
CASRGTGGSDGYTF
>.|.|TRBV5-1|TRBJ1-1
TGCGCCAGCAGCTACCTAGGGCAGGGCACTGAAGCTTTCTTT
CASSYLGQGTEAFF
>TRBD2|.|TRBV18|TRBJ2-7
TGTGCCAGCTCACCGAGCGGGAGGGCCTCCGAGCAGTACTTC
CASSPSGRASEQYF
>TRBD1|.|TRBV30|TRBJ2-2
TGTGCCTGGAGACAGGGGGCGAGCGCGAACACCGGGGAGCTGTTTTTT
CAWRQGASANTGELFF
>TRBD1|.|TRBV10-3|TRBJ1-1
TGTGCCATTCAACAGCATCAGGGGGCGCCCACTGAAGCTTTCTTT
CAIQQHQGAPTEAFF
>TRBD2|once|TRBV27|TRBJ2-1
TGTGCCAGCAGTTTATCGGGGACTAGCGGGGTCAATGAGCAGTTCTTC
CASSLSGTSGVNEQFF
>.|.|TRBV7-2|TRBJ1-6
TGTGCCAGCAAGCAGACAGCTTATAATTCACCCCTCCACTTT
CASKQTAYNSPLHF
>.|.|TRBV6-2/TRBV6-3|TRBJ2-6
TGTGCCAGCAGTTACTCGAGTAGGGGGATATCTGGGGCCAACGTCCTGACTTTC
CASSYSSRGISGANVLTF
>.|.|TRBV19|TRBJ2-2
TGTGCCAGTAGTATAGTATCACGGACTTCAACCGGGGAGCTGTTTTTT
CASSIVSRTSTGELFF
>.|.|TRBV4-3|TRBJ1-2
TGCGCCAGCAGCCAAGCCACCGGGACTGCGTATGGCTACACCTTC
CASSQATGTAYGYTF
>TRBD1|few|TRBV7-2|TRBJ2-2
TGTGCCAGCAGCAGACAGGGGCATCAACTCACCGGGGAGCTGTTTTTT
CASSRQGHQLTGELFF
>TRBD2|.|TRBV27|TRBJ2-7
TGTGCCAGCGGTATGGGGGGGAGGACCTACGAGCAGTACTTC
CASGMGGRTYEQYF
>TRBD2|.|TRBV18|TRBJ2-1
TGTGCCAGCGTACCGGGACTAGCGGGAGCCAATGAGCAGTTCTTC
CASVPGLAGANEQFF
>TRBD1|.|TRBV28|TRBJ2-7
TGTGCCAGCAGCGGGACAGTCAGCTCCTACGAGCAGTACTTC
CASSGTVSSYEQYF
>.|.|TRBV12-3/TRBV12-4|TRBJ1-4
TGTGCCAGCAGTTTAGCGAGCGGGGAGGGGCTGTTTTTT
CASSLASGEGLFF
>.|.|TRBV27|TRBJ2-1
TGTGCCAGCAGTCCTACACAGGCAAGGGGTGAGCAGTTCTTC
CASSPTQARGEQFF
>.|once|TRBV7-2|TRBJ1-3
TGTGCCAGCAGCTTTACTCCCTCCTCTGGAAACACCATATATTTT
CASSFTPSSGNTIYF
>.|once|TRBV5-1|TRBJ1-2
TGCGCCAGCAGCTTGGGAGGGTTTGACTATGGCTACACCTTC
CASSLGGFDYGYTF